This T cell receptor beta chain came from a study of STAT3 mutations in large granular lymphocyte leukemia. Study context: Canonical activating STAT3 mutations were detected in roughly half of the longitudinally sequenced T-LGLL patients. More than half of T-LGLL patients received immunosuppressive therapy. Study findings and constraints: At least one immunodominant TCR beta clonotype appeared in every T-cell large granular lymphocyte leukemia patient. No sample exists from the first appearance of each clone. Sampling intervals varied between patients and samples.

Of note for this clone: Its target is unknown.

TCRdb's copy holds only in-frame clones and misses some; the assay was immunoSEQ multiplex PCR. The sample consists of approximately 10,000 clones, over 75% of them appearing once. Germline V lookup: CDR1 MDHEN, CDR2 SYDVKM. This CDR3 spans 12 amino acids. V shed 8 bases and J 4 bases; nucleotides not matched to a gene: 1. The sequence derives from an elderly man with T-cell large granular lymphocyte leukemia. Some clones in this sample may be carry-over from other donors' samples. The specimen sequenced was peripheral blood mononuclear cells. The rearrangement links TRBV28 to TRBJ1-5, with 8 bases that match TRBD1. The CDR3 reads CASWTGNQPQHF. The CDR3 coding sequence is TGTGCCAGCTGGACAGGGAATCAGCCCCAGCATTTT.